Listed here are 21 T cell receptor beta chains from one sample, sequenced in a study of blood T cell repertoires in COVID-19. The assay was immunoSEQ multiplex PCR, and TCRdb's table has in-frame clones only and misses some. This sample has around 80,000 clones; about 82% occur once, and the top ten carry about 16%. Sequenced: peripheral blood. These receptors were obtained from a woman at least 80 years old with acute or convalescent COVID-19.

The chain joins TRBV12-3 or TRBV12-4 to TRBJ2-3; 11 bases agree with TRBD2. This CDR3 has 12 residues. Losses at the gene ends were 8 bases for V and 11 bases for J; bases not matched to a gene: 6. CDR3 nucleotide sequence: TGTGCCAGCGGACCCGGACTAGCGGGGCAGTATTTT. This encodes CASGPGLAGQYF.

The sample holds a few counts of this clone. The chain combines TRBV12-5 with TRBJ2-1; 12 nucleotides align to TRBD2. Germline CDR1 and CDR2: LGHNT and FRNRAP. CDR3 length: 17 residues. V lost 1 base, J lost 9 bases, and 10 bases stayed unmatched. CDR3 amino acids: CASGLGNLAGGYGEQFF. The CDR3 coding sequence is TGTGCTAGTGGTTTGGGAAACCTAGCGGGGGGGTACGGTGAGCAGTTCTTC.

The genes are TRBV19 and TRBJ1-5; D gene unclear. The germline V gene encodes CDR1 LNHDA and CDR2 SQIVND (reference sequence). V dropped 3 bases and J dropped 1 base, with 10 bases sitting between them. There are 15 residues in the CDR3. The CDR3 spells CASSMENWSNQPQHF. As DNA, the CDR3 is TGTGCCAGTAGTATGGAGAACTGGAGCAATCAGCCCCAGCATTTT.

This clone was recorded a few times. In nucleotides, the CDR3 is TGTGCCAGCAGCTTAGGTTGGCGGGGAAGCGTAGGCAATCAGCCCCAGCATTTT. Its translation is CASSLGWRGSVGNQPQHF. The rearrangement joins TRBV7-6 to TRBJ1-5; D is undetermined. With 1 base removed from V and 2 bases from J, the gap between germline ends came to 18 bases. Looked up from germline, CDR1 is SGHVS and CDR2 is FNYEAQ. The CDR3 totals 18 residues.

The chain carries TRBV2 and TRBJ1-1; a weak D match, TRBD1 (5 bases). The CDR3 spans 15 residues. Germline V gene sequence: CDR1 SNHLY, CDR2 FYNNEI. V gave up 9 bases and J gave up 1 base, with 18 bases separating them. The CDR3, as DNA: TGTGCCAGGACCGGGGGGAGGGGCTGGAACACTGAAGCTTTCTTT. It translates to CARTGGRGWNTEAFF.

The chain has TRBV10-2 and TRBJ2-3, with 8 bases matching TRBD2. The CDR3 spans 17 residues. The V segment lost 10 bases and the J segment 0 bases; nucleotides outside the gene matches: 15. CDR1 is WSHSY, CDR2 SAAADI, per germline. The CDR3 DNA sequence: TGCGCCACCCGGGGCAATCGGGGGGGGCTGAGCACAGATACGCAGTATTTT. Its translation is CATRGNRGGLSTDTQYF.

The rearrangement links TRBV5-4 to TRBJ1-2; possibly TRBD1 for D (5 bases). Germline loops: CDR1 SGHNT, CDR2 YYREEE (reference sequence). CDR3 length: 14 amino acids. Trimming took off 4 bases at V and 11 bases at J, with 21 bases between the two ends. The CDR3 DNA follows: TGTGCCAGCAGCGGGGCTTGGCTGGAGTCAGGGTACACCTTC. It specifies CASSGAWLESGYTF.

This clone was observed a single time. This chain connects TRBV7-2 to TRBJ2-1; D call uncertain. This CDR3 is 14 amino acids long. V lost 3 bases and J 1 base, leaving 7 bases between the germline ends. Germline loops: CDR1 SGHTA, CDR2 FQGNSA. The CDR3 loop is CASSFTRSYNEQFF. For the CDR3, the DNA is TGTGCCAGCAGCTTCACCAGATCCTACAATGAGCAGTTCTTC.

This chain joins TRBV5-1 and TRBJ2-5, with 7 bases aligning to TRBD1. This CDR3 has 13 residues. V lost 7 bases to trimming and J lost 6 bases; unmatched junction nucleotides: 9. Germline CDR1 and CDR2: SGHRS and YFSETQ. The CDR3 region is CASRGTAQKTQYF. The CDR3, as DNA: TGCGCCAGCCGTGGGACAGCCCAGAAGACCCAGTACTTC.

This rearrangement joins TRBV18 to TRBJ1-1; D possibly corresponds to TRBD1 (6 bases). Trimming cost V 0 bases and J 4 bases, with 15 bases left between them. CDR1 KGHSH and CDR2 LQKENI come from the germline V gene. This CDR3 contains 16 residues. The CDR3 reads CASSPPRGGSVTEAFF. CDR3 nucleotides: TGTGCCAGCTCACCACCGAGGGGGGGATCGGTCACTGAAGCTTTCTTT.

V is TRBV9 and J is TRBJ1-3, with 9 bases fitting TRBD1. The CDR3 sequence is 16 residues long. Germline V gene data show CDR1 as SGDLS and CDR2 as YYNGEE. V shed 3 bases, J shed 1 base, and the junction held 5 bases outside the gene matches. The CDR3 DNA is TGTGCCAGCAGCGAGGGGACAGGGTGGTCTGGAAACACCATATATTTT. Its translation: CASSEGTGWSGNTIYF.

The J gene is TRBJ2-1, the V gene TRBV6-1; no reliable D call. Germline V gene lookup returns CDR1 MNHNS and CDR2 SASEGT. The CDR3 sequence is 12 residues long. Trimming removed 2 bases from V and 9 bases from J, with 8 bases in between. The CDR3 sequence is CASSESFGEQFF. DNA for the CDR3: TGTGCCAGCAGTGAATCATTCGGTGAGCAGTTCTTC.

V usage is TRBV7-9 and J usage is TRBJ2-2, with 12 bases identical to TRBD2. V lost 2 bases, J lost 8 bases, and 6 bases stayed unmatched. The CDR3 covers 16 residues. Looked up from germline, CDR1 is SEHNR and CDR2 is FQNEAQ (reference sequence). CDR3 protein: CASSLHGLAGKGELFF. CDR3 coding DNA: TGTGCCAGCAGCTTACACGGACTAGCGGGGAAGGGGGAGCTGTTTTTT.

This rearrangement joins TRBV10-3 to TRBJ2-1; tentative D call: TRBD2 (5 bases). This CDR3 is built from 13 residues. Germline V gives CDR1 ENHRY, CDR2 SYGVKD. Between the trimmed V and J ends, which lost 2 bases and 8 bases, there was a span of 10 bases. In DNA form, the CDR3 reads TGTGCCATCAGTGAGGACCCGAGGGATGAGCAGTTCTTC. It specifies CAISEDPRDEQFF.

CDR3 amino acids: CAVGQGQNTEAFF. The CDR3 DNA is TGTGCCGTCGGACAGGGTCAGAACACTGAAGCTTTCTTT. The chain links TRBV10-3 to TRBJ1-1; 8 bases fit TRBD1. V lost 11 bases to trimming and J lost 1 base; unmatched junction nucleotides: 6. Per the germline V gene, CDR1 is ENHRY and CDR2 is SYGVKD. The CDR3 sequence is 13 residues long.

The chain recombines TRBV6-2 or TRBV6-3 with TRBJ1-1; D perhaps matches TRBD1 (5 bases). The germline V and J ends were trimmed by 7 bases and 5 bases, with 23 bases remaining between them. Germline CDR1 MNHEY, CDR2 SVGEGT. The CDR3 is 16 residues long. DNA for the CDR3: TGTGCCAGCACCCCTAATAATGTGGGGCTGGGAACTGAAGCTTTCTTT. It yields the protein CASTPNNVGLGTEAFF.

The chain recombines TRBV19 with TRBJ2-3, with D possibly TRBD2 on 6 matching bases. Germline V gene data show CDR1 as LNHDA and CDR2 as SQIVND (reference sequence). The CDR3 is 14 amino acids. V dropped 6 bases and J dropped 2 bases, with 12 bases sitting between them. The CDR3 region has the DNA TGTGCCAGTAGCCCTCGCGGGGCCACAGATACGCAGTATTTT. This translates into CASSPRGATDTQYF.

This clone was counted a single time. The V gene is TRBV6-4, the J gene TRBJ2-6; 11 positions match TRBD2. J lost 2 bases, V lost 6 bases, and 3 bases had no gene match. This CDR3 region has 16 residues. From germline, CDR1 is MRHNA and CDR2 SNTAGT. CDR3 nucleotide sequence: TGTGCCAGCAGCGTGACTAGCGGGGCTGGGGCCAACGTCCTGACTTTC. Translated: CASSVTSGAGANVLTF.

Only a few counts were recorded for this clone. The chain has TRBV11-2 and TRBJ2-2; D is possibly TRBD2 (7 bases). V was cut by 0 bases and J by 7 bases, with 18 bases left in between. CDR1 and CDR2 from the germline V gene are SGHAT and FQNNGV. CDR3 length equals 17 residues. The CDR3 region has the DNA TGTGCCAGCAGCTTAGATCAGGGGTCGCGGGGGTTCGGGGAGCTGTTTTTT. It yields the protein CASSLDQGSRGFGELFF.

The rearrangement links TRBV30 to TRBJ2-2; D is perhaps TRBD2 (6 bases). CDR1 GTSNPN and CDR2 SVGIG come from the germline V gene (reference sequence). This CDR3 has 15 amino acids. With 4 bases removed from V and 0 bases from J, the gap between germline ends came to 12 bases. The CDR3: CAWTRRGANTGELFF. The CDR3 nucleotides are TGTGCCTGGACTAGGCGGGGCGCGAACACCGGGGAGCTGTTTTTT.

The V and J genes are TRBV2 and TRBJ1-5, with 12 nucleotides matching TRBD1. V dropped 4 bases and J dropped 3; count of bases not matched to a gene: 4. Per germline, CDR1 SNHLY and CDR2 FYNNEI. The CDR3 sequence is 16 residues long. In DNA, the CDR3 is TGTGCCAGCAGTGGGGGGACAGGGGGCCTCAATCAGCCCCAGCATTTT. Its translation: CASSGGTGGLNQPQHF.